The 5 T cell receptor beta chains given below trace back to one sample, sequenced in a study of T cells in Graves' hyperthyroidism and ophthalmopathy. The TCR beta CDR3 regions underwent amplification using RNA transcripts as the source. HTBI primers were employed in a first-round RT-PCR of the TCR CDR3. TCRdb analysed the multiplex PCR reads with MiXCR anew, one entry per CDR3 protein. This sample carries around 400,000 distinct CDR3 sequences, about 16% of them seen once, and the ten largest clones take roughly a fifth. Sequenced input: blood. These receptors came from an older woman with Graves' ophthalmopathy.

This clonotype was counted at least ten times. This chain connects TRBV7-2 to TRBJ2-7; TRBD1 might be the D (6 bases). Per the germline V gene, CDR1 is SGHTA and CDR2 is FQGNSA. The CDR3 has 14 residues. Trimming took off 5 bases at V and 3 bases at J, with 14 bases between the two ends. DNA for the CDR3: TGTGCCAGCAGCATGGAGACAGGCGTCTACGAGCAGTACTTC. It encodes CASSMETGVYEQYF. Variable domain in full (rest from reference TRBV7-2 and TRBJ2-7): GAGVSQSPSNKVTEKGKDVELRCDPISGHTALYWYRQSLGQGLEFLIYFQGNSAPDKSGLPSDRFSAERTGGSVSTLTIQRTQQEDSAVYLCASSMETGVYEQYFGPGTRLTVT.

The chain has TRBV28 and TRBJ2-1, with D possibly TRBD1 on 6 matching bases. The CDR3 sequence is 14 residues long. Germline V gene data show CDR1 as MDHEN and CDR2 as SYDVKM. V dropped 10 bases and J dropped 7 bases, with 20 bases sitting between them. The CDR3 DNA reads TGTGCCACCACGGGGCCTGGGGGCCTTAATGAGCAGTTCTTC. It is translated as CATTGPGGLNEQFF.

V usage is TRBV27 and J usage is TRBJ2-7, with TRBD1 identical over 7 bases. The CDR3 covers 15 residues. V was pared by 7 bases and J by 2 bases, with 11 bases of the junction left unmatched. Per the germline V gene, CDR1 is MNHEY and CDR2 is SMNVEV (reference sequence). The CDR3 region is CASTPDRSKTYEQYF. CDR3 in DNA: TGTGCCAGCACCCCGGACAGGTCCAAAACCTACGAGCAGTACTTC.

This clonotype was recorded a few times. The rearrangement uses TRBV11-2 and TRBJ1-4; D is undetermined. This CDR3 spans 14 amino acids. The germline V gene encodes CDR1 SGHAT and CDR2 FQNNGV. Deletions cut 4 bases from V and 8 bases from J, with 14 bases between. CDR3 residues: CASSSIQTREKLFF. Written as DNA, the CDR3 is TGTGCCAGCAGCTCAATACAGACTCGGGAAAAACTGTTTTTT.

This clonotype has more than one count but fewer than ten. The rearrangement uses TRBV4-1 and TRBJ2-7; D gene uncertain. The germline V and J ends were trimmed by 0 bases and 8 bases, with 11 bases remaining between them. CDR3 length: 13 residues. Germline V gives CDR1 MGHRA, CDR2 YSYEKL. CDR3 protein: CASSQEAASQQYF. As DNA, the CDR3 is TGCGCCAGCAGCCAAGAGGCTGCCTCTCAGCAGTACTTC.